The 25 T cell receptor beta chains below all came from one sample that was sequenced in a study of neurological immune-mediated disorders. TCRdb reprocessed the 5' RACE reads via MiXCR and lists one record per CDR3 protein. This sample carries just under 45,000 distinct CDR3 sequences, around a fifth of them seen once, and the ten largest clones take more than 4%. Indicated time point: technical triplicate 3. The sample was PBMCs. These receptors were collected from a man aged 55 to 70 with HTLV-1-associated myelopathy (HAM/TSP).

This chain joins TRBV12-3 or TRBV12-4 and TRBJ2-3; perhaps TRBD1 as D (6 bases). The CDR3 covers 15 residues. V lost 8 bases to trimming and J lost 2 bases, with 17 bases between them. CDR3 protein: CASGRGERSTDTQYF. The CDR3 nucleotides are TGTGCCAGCGGCAGGGGAGAGAGGTCCACAGATACGCAGTATTTT.

This clonotype showed up many times. This chain joins TRBV5-4 and TRBJ1-1; 8 bases agree with TRBD1. J was trimmed by 1 base and V by 4 bases; bases with no gene match: 6. Per germline, CDR1 SGHNT and CDR2 YYREEE (reference sequence). The CDR3 runs 15 residues. CDR3 coding DNA: TGTGCCAGCAGCCGTCCTGGGACAGGGAACACTGAAGCTTTCTTT. This translates into CASSRPGTGNTEAFF.

The sample holds many counts of this clonotype. The chain couples TRBV20-1 to TRBJ1-6; D perhaps matches TRBD1 (5 bases). V was shortened by 5 bases and J by 7 bases, with 15 bases between the two germline ends. The CDR3 has 14 amino acids. Germline CDR1 and CDR2: DFQATT and SNEGSKA (reference sequence). CDR3 sequence (DNA): TGCAGTGCTCCGACCGGGACCTCAAATTCACCCCTCCACTTT. Protein sequence: CSAPTGTSNSPLHF.

This clonotype has a count of ten or more. The chain recombines TRBV13 with TRBJ2-3, with a tentative D call TRBD2 (6 bases). V dropped 5 bases and J dropped 4 bases, with 13 bases sitting between them. The germline V gene encodes CDR1 PRHDT and CDR2 FYEKMQ (reference sequence). The CDR3 totals 14 residues. DNA of the CDR3: TGTGCCAGCAGCACCGCGGGATTAGCAGATACGCAGTATTTT. Amino acid sequence: CASSTAGLADTQYF.

This rearrangement joins TRBV7-9 to TRBJ2-1, with TRBD2 identical over 7 bases. The CDR3 runs 14 residues. With V trimmed by 3 bases and J by 6 bases, 5 bases remained unmatched. The V gene's germline CDR1 is SEHNR and CDR2 FQNEAQ (reference sequence). CDR3 region: CASSLAGAINEQFF. Here the CDR3 DNA reads TGTGCCAGCAGCTTGGCGGGAGCCATCAATGAGCAGTTCTTC.

This clonotype was seen at least ten times. The chain combines TRBV12-3 or TRBV12-4 with TRBJ2-2, with 13 bases matching TRBD2. The V gene end was trimmed by 8 bases and the J gene end by 4 bases; junction bases not matched to a gene: 10. CDR3 length equals 17 residues. CDR3 in DNA: TGTGCCAGCGGCCCCTGGACTAGCGGGAGTGGCACCGGGGAGCTGTTTTTT. Protein product: CASGPWTSGSGTGELFF.

This clonotype was seen ten or more times. V and J are TRBV7-9 and TRBJ2-2; 9 nucleotides line up with TRBD1. V lost 5 bases and J lost 10; bases outside the gene matches: 8. Per the germline V gene, CDR1 is SEHNR and CDR2 is FQNEAQ (reference sequence). This CDR3 contains 14 residues. The CDR3 DNA reads as TGTGCCAGCAGCCGGGACAGGGAAAGGGAGGAGCTGTTTTTT. Amino acids: CASSRDREREELFF.

Points on this clonotype: Being one base from a much bigger clone, this may be a read error. CDR3 sequence (DNA): TGTGCCAGCAGTGAAGCGGCGACCCAGTACTTC. Its protein product is CASSEAATQYF. The V call is TRBV6-1, the J call TRBJ2-5; D is unclear. There are 11 residues in the CDR3. Trimming pared 0 bases from V and 7 bases from J, leaving 3 bases between. Germline loops: CDR1 MNHNS, CDR2 SASEGT.

The chain employs TRBV11-3 and TRBJ2-5; a possible D gene is TRBD2 (7 bases). Between the trimmed V and J ends, which lost 1 base and 4 bases, there was a span of 13 bases. The CDR3 runs 15 residues. The V gene's germline CDR1 is SGHNT and CDR2 YENEEA. The CDR3 loop is CASSLVQGGGETQYF. The CDR3 bases are TGTGCCAGCAGCTTAGTACAGGGAGGGGGAGAGACCCAGTACTTC. Filled out from reference TRBV11-3 and TRBJ2-5, the complete variable domain reads EAGVVQSPRYKIIEKKQPVAFWCNPISGHNTLYWYLQNLGQGPELLIRYENEEAVDDSQLPKDRFSAERLKGVDSTLKIQPAELGDSAVYLCASSLVQGGGETQYFGPGTRLLVL.

V usage is TRBV20-1 and J usage is TRBJ1-1, with D unresolved. Germline CDR1 is DFQATT and CDR2 is SNEGSKA (reference sequence). The CDR3 spans 13 residues. Trimming took 3 bases from V and 3 from J, leaving 11 bases between them. The CDR3 protein is CSASIRWDTEAFF. The CDR3 DNA is TGCAGTGCTAGTATTCGTTGGGACACTGAAGCTTTCTTT.

This clonotype has only a few counts. The gene calls are TRBV28 and TRBJ1-3, with D uncertain. Per the germline V gene, CDR1 is MDHEN and CDR2 is SYDVKM. Trimming left V 5 bases short and J 1 base short, with 9 bases between. There are 14 residues in the CDR3. The CDR3 reads CASSPLGSGNTIYF. The CDR3 DNA reads as TGTGCCAGCAGTCCCCTGGGTTCTGGAAACACCATATATTTT.

The chain joins TRBV29-1 to TRBJ2-2; D ambiguous. The V gene lost 1 base and the J gene lost 7 bases, with 7 bases spanning the gap. Germline CDR1 is SQVTM and CDR2 is ANQGSEA. CDR3 length equals 12 residues. The DNA of the CDR3 is TGCAGCGTTGAAGGGGGAATCGGGGAGCTGTTTTTT. Protein sequence: CSVEGGIGELFF.

This clonotype has ten or more counts. The chain recombines TRBV6-6 with TRBJ2-3; 7 bases are shared with TRBD1. The length of the CDR3 is 16 residues. The V gene's germline CDR1 is MNHNY and CDR2 SVGAGI (reference sequence). J was trimmed by 2 bases and V by 6 bases; bases with no gene match: 11. This CDR3 is CASSATGARYTDTQYF. CDR3 DNA: TGTGCCAGCAGCGCTACAGGGGCTAGGTACACAGATACGCAGTATTTT.

This clonotype was seen many times. The V and J genes are TRBV18 and TRBJ2-1; TRBD1 agrees at 7 bases. The V segment lost 3 bases and the J segment 0 bases; nucleotides outside the gene matches: 5. CDR1 and CDR2 from the germline V gene are KGHSH and LQKENI. The CDR3 extends over 16 amino acids. The CDR3 DNA reads as TGTGCCAGCTCACCGCCACAGGGGAGCTCCTACAATGAGCAGTTCTTC. This gives the protein CASSPPQGSSYNEQFF.

The rearrangement uses TRBV20-1 and TRBJ2-7; possibly TRBD2 for D (6 bases). The V end lost 0 bases, the J end lost 4 bases, and 19 bases lay between the germline ends. This CDR3 has 16 amino acids. Germline CDR1 reads DFQATT; CDR2 reads SNEGSKA (reference sequence). This CDR3 reads CSAREVSGGRMYEQYF. CDR3 nucleotides: TGCAGTGCTAGAGAGGTCTCAGGTGGGAGGATGTACGAGCAGTACTTC.

This clonotype was recorded many times. V gene TRBV29-1 combines with J gene TRBJ2-1, with D tentatively TRBD1 or TRBD2 (6 bases each). Between the trimmed V and J ends, which lost 6 bases and 4 bases, there was a span of 19 bases. The CDR3 covers 15 residues. Looked up from germline, CDR1 is SQVTM and CDR2 is ANQGSEA. The CDR3 protein is CSVARGVGGYNEQFF. The CDR3 coding sequence is TGCAGCGTGGCGAGGGGGGTAGGGGGATACAATGAGCAGTTCTTC.

Concerning this clonotype: The junction and the germline gene differ at one end; a read error may be behind it. The chain employs TRBV12-3 or TRBV12-4 and TRBJ1-1; weak D call: TRBD1 (5 bases). This CDR3 is 14 amino acids long. For the CDR3, the DNA is TGTGACAGCAGCCCAGGGCGCTTGAACACTGAAGCTTTCTTT. The encoded protein is CDSSPGRLNTEAFF.

This clonotype was seen repeatedly, ten times or more. The chain couples TRBV5-4 to TRBJ2-4, with D uncertain. The CDR3 extends over 14 amino acids. Per the germline V gene, CDR1 is SGHNT and CDR2 is YYREEE (reference sequence). Trimming removed 0 bases at V and 3 bases at J, with 7 bases between. Here the CDR3 DNA reads TGTGCCAGCAGCTTGGGGAACGACAAAAACATTCAGTACTTC. Translating it yields CASSLGNDKNIQYF.

This clonotype is judged medium-sized. The J gene is TRBJ2-2, the V gene TRBV29-1; TRBD1 matches at 7 bases. The CDR3 contains 14 residues. Germline V gene lookup returns CDR1 SQVTM and CDR2 ANQGSEA. The V segment lost 7 bases and the J segment 0 bases; nucleotides outside the gene matches: 5. The CDR3 DNA is TGCAGCGCGCCGGGACAGACGAACACCGGGGAGCTGTTTTTT. Its protein is CSAPGQTNTGELFF.

At least ten counts were recorded for this clonotype. This chain connects TRBV3-1 to TRBJ1-6, with D possibly being TRBD1 (6 bases). V dropped 6 bases and J dropped 6 bases, with 12 bases sitting between them. Germline loops: CDR1 LGHDT, CDR2 YNNKEL (reference sequence). The length of the CDR3 is 14 residues. The CDR3 sequence is CASSSEQGNSPLHF. The CDR3 coding sequence is TGTGCCAGCAGTTCCGAACAGGGTAATTCACCCCTCCACTTT.

Many counts were recorded for this clonotype. This sequence joins TRBV20-1 and TRBJ2-4; TRBD2 matches at 7 bases. The CDR3 runs 13 residues. V lost 3 bases to trimming and J lost 6 bases; unmatched junction nucleotides: 5. The germline gives CDR1 DFQATT, CDR2 SNEGSKA (reference sequence). The CDR3 spells CSASRGDLNIQYF. The CDR3 region has the DNA TGCAGTGCTAGTCGGGGGGATCTAAACATTCAGTACTTC.

This clonotype was counted ten times or more. This chain connects TRBV5-1 to TRBJ2-2; possibly TRBD1 for D (6 bases). The CDR3 has 15 amino acids. V gave up 10 bases and J gave up 1 base, with 17 bases separating them. Looked up from germline, CDR1 is SGHRS and CDR2 is YFSETQ. This CDR3 reads CAAGQGQGNTGELFF. As DNA, the CDR3 is TGCGCCGCGGGTCAGGGACAAGGGAACACCGGGGAGCTGTTTTTT.

This clonotype was observed at least ten times. The CDR3 spells CASSSRTGEGYTF. CDR3 nucleotide sequence: TGCGCCAGCAGCTCACGGACAGGGGAAGGCTACACCTTC. This chain uses TRBV5-1 with TRBJ1-2, with 9 bases that match TRBD1. In germline, CDR1 is SGHRS, CDR2 YFSETQ. V gave up 3 bases and J gave up 8 bases; unmatched junction bases: 5. This CDR3 is built from 13 residues.

The chain is built from TRBV7-2 and TRBJ2-1; 7 bases align to TRBD2. The J segment lost 15 bases and the V segment lost 1 base, leaving 6 bases of the junction unmatched. CDR3 size: 12 residues. The germline V gene encodes CDR1 SGHTA and CDR2 FQGNSA. This CDR3 reads CASSLGSGRLFF. CDR3 bases: TGTGCCAGCAGCTTAGGTTCCGGGAGGCTGTTCTTC.

This clonotype was found many times. The V and J genes are TRBV6-2 or TRBV6-3 and TRBJ2-7, with D tentatively TRBD2 (6 bases). Deletions cut 6 bases from V and 4 bases from J, with 10 bases between. The CDR3 runs 12 residues. The V gene's germline CDR1 is MNHEY and CDR2 SVGEGT. CDR3 nucleotide sequence: TGTGCCAGCAGGCCCGGGGGTTACGAGCAGTACTTC. It yields the protein CASRPGGYEQYF.